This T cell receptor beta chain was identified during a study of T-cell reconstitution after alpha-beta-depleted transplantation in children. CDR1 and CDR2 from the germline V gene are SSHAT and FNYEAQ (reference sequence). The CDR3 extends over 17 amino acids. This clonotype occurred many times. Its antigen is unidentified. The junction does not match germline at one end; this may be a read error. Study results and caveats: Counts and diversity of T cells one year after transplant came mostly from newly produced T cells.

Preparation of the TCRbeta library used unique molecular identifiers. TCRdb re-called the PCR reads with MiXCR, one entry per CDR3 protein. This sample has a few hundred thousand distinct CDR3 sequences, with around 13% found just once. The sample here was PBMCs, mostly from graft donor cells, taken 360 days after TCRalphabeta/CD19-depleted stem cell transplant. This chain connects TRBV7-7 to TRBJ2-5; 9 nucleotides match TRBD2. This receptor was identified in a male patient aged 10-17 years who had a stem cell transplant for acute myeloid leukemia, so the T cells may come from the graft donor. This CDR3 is CASSLESAGGLQETQYF. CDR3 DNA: TGTGCTAGCAGCTTGGAATCAGCGGGAGGCTTACAAGAGACCCAGTACTTC.